The sequence of this T cell receptor (beta chain) was determined in a study of cytomegalovirus exposure and HLA in healthy donors. Concerning this clone itself: The antigen is undetermined.

Study conclusions and caveats: The authors listed approximately 150 TCR beta chains as cytomegalovirus-associated. Reports credit the classifier with highly specific, highly sensitive diagnosis of cytomegalovirus status. A few CMV-associated chains were confirmed in vitro to be specific for CMV antigens.

Repertoires were generated with immunoSEQ multiplex PCR, while TCRdb's copy carries only in-frame clones and drops some. Among 250,000 to 400,000 clones, 88% were seen once, and the ten largest hold roughly 0.96%. V was trimmed by 2 bases and J by 0 bases, leaving 4 bases between them. CDR1 and CDR2 (germline): SGHVS, FQNEAQ. The CDR3 covers 13 residues. The sequenced material came from PBMCs. This chain connects TRBV7-8 to TRBJ1-1; no firm D call. The sequence came from a man aged 25 to 40 in good health and CMV-seronegative. For the CDR3, the DNA is TGTGCCAGCAGCTTAAGCCTGAACACTGAAGCTTTCTTT. It yields the protein CASSLSLNTEAFF.